This paragraph covers one TCR beta chain sequence. What antigen it recognizes has not been identified. No much larger clonotype is one base removed from it; base qualities were not supplied. This sample was included in a study of STAT5B mutations in CD4+ large granular lymphocyte leukemia (dated by TCRdb to 2021 to 2024). About the investigation overall: Among healthy controls, the CDR3 'QG' motif was associated with a particular HLA allele. The study compared the TCRbeta repertoires of patients with CD4+ T-cell large granular lymphocyte leukemia against those of healthy blood donors. Flow cytometry on FACSCanto II or FACSVerse confirmed that purified fractions exceeded 95% purity among lymphocytes.

TCRbeta rearrangements were sequenced from genomic DNA using the immunoSEQ assay at survey resolution. The source study handled its data this way. In the TCR sequencing data, the lowest productive clonotype frequency that could be detected was 2.59 x 10-5. Analyses included only productive TCRbeta rearrangements, meaning complete and in-frame sequences. The clonality of each sample was calculated as Simpson clonality in the immunoSEQ Analyzer version 3.0. Clones were grouped by frequency into very rare, small, medium, large (1-20%) or hyperexpanded (>20%) categories. Generation probabilities were estimated with OLGA 1.2.3, V-gene circos plots were made with VDJtools, specificities were searched in VDJdb, and CDR3 motifs were identified with GLIPH. TCRdb holds this immuneACCESS table with in-frame rearrangements only. Some clones are missing; in checked studies, unresolved V genes explain under half, and the rest has no known cause. V and J calls plus clone size are reproduced from that table; the DNA served to infer D and trimming. The sample has approximately 34,000 clones on record, approximately 70% of them singletons. Approximately 1.9% of the sample comes from the top ten.

Ends trimmed: V by 4 bases, J by 6 bases; bases unmatched to a gene: 15. In the germline V gene, CDR1 corresponds to MDHEN and CDR2 to SYDVKM. The CDR3, cysteine through phenylalanine, is 18 amino acids long. Of all the DNA, just the CDR3 is kept, 54 bases in frame from base 1. Here is what the overall study found, with its caveats: TRBV06-family usage was enriched among the top patient clones (8/27) compared with healthy controls (2/35). Main leukemic clonotypes were private to each patient, although about a quarter of the main leukemic clonotypes were found at low frequency in the non-leukemic repertoires of other patients. Greater clonality appeared to be present in CD4-sorted patient repertoires than in healthy CD4+ repertoires, and the difference was retained after the putative leukemic clones were removed. Data were not HLA-matched; higher clonality in CD4+ versus CD8+ T-LGLL could reflect the relatively small sample size.

Buffy coats from some 35 blood donors, supplied by the Finnish Red Cross blood service, were used as healthy controls. All TCR-sequenced material derived from peripheral blood: patient blood samples and healthy donor buffy coats. Ficoll-Hypaque gradient centrifugation was used to isolate peripheral blood mononuclear cells. CD4+ cells were magnetically purified from the buffy coats of healthy controls. Genomic DNA was extracted with the Gentra Puregene Cell and Tissue kit and quantified on a Qubit 2.0 fluorometer. Sequencing input: CD4+ T cells from blood buffy coats. The clonotype comes from a human donor in good health. The chain is assembled from TRBV28 and TRBJ1-4, and TRBD1 matches 9 of the central bases. DNA sequence: TGTGCCAGCAGTTCGGGACAGGGTTTCGTAGAAGATTATGAAAAACTGTTTTTT. It translates as CASSSGQGFVEDYEKLFF. Supplemented by the reference TRBV28 and TRBJ1-4 proteins around the CDR3, the complete variable domain is DVKVTQSSRYLVKRTGEKVFLECVQDMDHENMFWYRQDPGLGLRLIYFSYDVKMKEKGDIPEGYSVSREKKERFSLILESASTNQTSMYLCASSSGQGFVEDYEKLFFGSGTQLSVL.